The present T cell receptor beta chain was sequenced within a study of blood T cell repertoires in COVID-19. In the study overall: Researchers got acute and convalescent COVID-19 samples from the United States, Italy and Spain. T cells, B-cell-depleted T cells, or PBMCs provided the cDNA or gDNA that served as material.

Authors' analysis steps: Researchers report that nucleated cell counts were estimated from reference gene primer amplification. Libraries were prepared by immunoSEQ multiplex PCR; TCRdb keeps only in-frame clonotypes and omits some of them. V and J calls and clone size are copied from that table; D and trimming were computed from the DNA. The data show about 230,000 clones, approximately 81% seen once. This clone was picked up a small number of times. The germline V gene has CDR1 SQVTM and CDR2 ANQGSEA. The V end was cut by 7 bases, the J end by 1 base, with 4 bases between. CDR3 length equals 10 residues.

The sequence was obtained from a man aged 35 to 55 with acute or convalescent COVID-19. The rearrangement links TRBV29-1 to TRBJ1-1; unclear D gene. Source material: peripheral blood. The DNA for the CDR3 is TGCAGCGGGGCGAACACTGAAGCTTTCTTT. Amino acid sequence: CSGANTEAFF.